This T cell receptor beta chain originates from a study of shared clonotypes between healthy human individuals. Overall study: The study used three CD4 naive, three CD4 memory, two CD8 naive and one CD8 memory plate per donor. General observations from the study: It was observed that roughly 4.8% of naive CD4 clonotypes were shared across several donors.

Trimming removed 6 bases from V and 10 bases from J, with 20 bases in between. The CDR3 extends over 14 amino acids. Germline-derived CDR1 and CDR2 are MNHEY and SVGAGI. The test was conducted at deep level. The material for each subset, its genomic DNA, was split evenly across several immunoSEQ plates. Data came from immunoSEQ multiplex PCR; TCRdb stores just in-frame clones and leaves some out. The sample lists some 2 million clones, 95% occurring once. Points on this clone: Its antigen is not identified.

The receptor's source is a man aged 18 to 35 in good health. The chain combines TRBV6-5 with TRBJ2-3; tentatively, D is TRBD1 (7 bases). The sample consisted of naive CD4+ T cells sorted from blood. Subset noted: CD45RA+ positively selected. The CDR3 nucleotides read TGTGCCAGCAGCAGGGGACTGACCCAGGGGGCGCAGTATTTT. Translation gives CASSRGLTQGAQYF.